The rows below give T cell receptor beta chains drawn from one sample of a study of cytomegalovirus exposure and HLA in healthy donors. The assay was immunoSEQ multiplex PCR, and TCRdb's table has in-frame clones only and misses some. This sample has a few hundred thousand clones; approximately 80% occur once, and the top ten carry 8%. Sequenced: PBMCs. The receptors shown here come from a woman aged 60 to 75 in good health and CMV-seropositive. CDR3s include the opening cysteine and the closing phenylalanine or tryptophan. Each record gives: V gene, D gene, J gene, clone size, CDR3 DNA, CDR3 protein. D genes are given only for firm matches. Clone sizes are given selectively: once, few, many, or a class where the clone is expanded.

>TRBV5-4|NA|TRBJ2-5|few
TGTGCCAGTGGGCGGACAGACCAAGAGACCCAGTACTTC
CASGRTDQETQYF
>TRBV9|NA|TRBJ2-7|NA
TGTGCCAGCAGCGTAACCCTCAGGTCCGAGCAGTACTTC
CASSVTLRSEQYF
>TRBV7-9|TRBD2|TRBJ2-1|once
TGTGCCAGCAGCTTCCAGCTCCTAGCGGTTACGTTCTTC
CASSFQLLAVTFF
>TRBV12-5|NA|TRBJ1-1|once
TGTGCTAGTGCCCGGACAGCGAACACTGAAGCTTTCTTT
CASARTANTEAFF
>TRBV4-1|NA|TRBJ2-7|NA
TGCGCCAGCAGCCAAGGAGGGGGTTTTGCCTACGAGCAGTACTTC
CASSQGGGFAYEQYF
>TRBV27|NA|TRBJ2-1|NA
TGTGCCAGCAGTTTATACGGGGGGCAAGAGCAGTTCTTC
CASSLYGGQEQFF
>TRBV6-1|TRBD2|TRBJ2-7|few
TGTGCCAGCAGTGAAGTCCCCGGGACTACCTACGAGCAGTACTTC
CASSEVPGTTYEQYF
>TRBV5-4|NA|TRBJ2-7|NA
TGTGCCAGCAGCTTGCAGGGGTTTACCTACGAGCAGTACTTC
CASSLQGFTYEQYF
>TRBV7-9|NA|TRBJ2-1|few
TGTGCCAGCAGCTTAGGAGGAGAGGGCCCTGAGCAGTTCTTC
CASSLGGEGPEQFF
>TRBV4-1|TRBD1|TRBJ1-1|NA
TGCGCCAGCAGCCAAGTAACAGGGGCAGCTTTCTTT
CASSQVTGAAFF
>TRBV6-1|TRBD1|TRBJ2-7|few
TGTGCCAGCAGCTCGGGACAGTTCTCCTACGAGCAGTACTTC
CASSSGQFSYEQYF
>TRBV5-1|NA|TRBJ1-5|NA
TGCGCCAGCAGCGAGGGAGGGGTACATGGTCAGCCCCAGCATTTT
CASSEGGVHGQPQHF
>TRBV28|TRBD1|TRBJ1-4|NA
TGTGCCAGCAGTTCCGGGACAGGATCCATTGAAAAACTGTTTTTT
CASSSGTGSIEKLFF
>TRBV20-1|NA|TRBJ2-1|NA
TGCAGTGCTACCCTGGAGGCGGTGCAGTTCTTC
CSATLEAVQFF
>TRBV9|NA|TRBJ2-5|NA
TGTGCCAGCAGCGTAGCGGGAACTGAGACCCAGTACTTC
CASSVAGTETQYF
>TRBV7-2|NA|TRBJ2-3|once
TGTGCCAGCAGCTTACAGCTAGCCCCCAATACGCAGTATTTT
CASSLQLAPNTQYF
>TRBV5-1|NA|TRBJ2-7|NA
TGCGCCAGCAGCGAACAGACCACCTTCTACGAGCAGTACTTC
CASSEQTTFYEQYF
>TRBV23-1|TRBD1|TRBJ1-1|NA
TGCGCCAACGTAGAGTTTACCAGGGGGCGCTTACCGAACACTGAAGCTTTCTTT
CANVEFTRGRLPNTEAFF
>TRBV19|NA|TRBJ2-7|NA
TGTGCCAGTAGTATAACGCTACCCGGGATCTCCTCCTACGAGCAGTACTTC
CASSITLPGISSYEQYF
>TRBV6-1|NA|TRBJ1-2|NA
TGTGCCAGCAGTCCATCAGTTACTAACTATGGCTACACCTTC
CASSPSVTNYGYTF
>TRBV21-1|NA|TRBJ2-7|NA
TGTGCCAGCAGCAAAGGAGGGGGAGCCTACGAGCAGTACTTC
CASSKGGGAYEQYF
>TRBV5-1|TRBD2|TRBJ2-5|NA
TGCGCCAGCAGACTAGCGGGAGTAACAGAGACCCAGTACTTC
CASRLAGVTETQYF
>TRBV9|NA|TRBJ2-6|NA
TGTGCCAGCAGCGGCCGGGTTTCTGGGGCCAACGTCCTGACTTTC
CASSGRVSGANVLTF
>TRBV7-2|TRBD2|TRBJ2-3|few
TGTGCCAGCAGCTTAGTAGGCCTAGCGGTCCTCACAGATACGCAGTATTTT
CASSLVGLAVLTDTQYF
>TRBV14|NA|TRBJ2-7|NA
TGTGCCAGCAGCCAAGGAACAGGGTCCGAGCAGTACTTC
CASSQGTGSEQYF
>TRBV18|TRBD1|TRBJ1-1|NA
TGTGCCAGCTCTCGACTTAAGGGACAGAGGAGGAACACTGAAGCTTTCTTT
CASSRLKGQRRNTEAFF
>TRBV7-9|TRBD2|TRBJ2-3|few
TGTTCCAGCAGCCGTAGCGGGGGCACAGATACGCAGTATTTT
CSSSRSGGTDTQYF
>TRBV6-6|NA|TRBJ1-1|NA
TGTGCCAGCAGTTACTCCCCGACAGCAGGTACTGAAGCTTTCTTT
CASSYSPTAGTEAFF
>TRBV5-1|NA|TRBJ2-1|NA
TGCGCCAGCAGCTTGGAAGGGGAAAAGGACAATGAGCAGTTCTTC
CASSLEGEKDNEQFF
>TRBV9|TRBD1|TRBJ1-2|NA
TGTGCCAGCAGCTCCAGGGGGGTCCGGACCGACAACTATGGCTACACCTTC
CASSSRGVRTDNYGYTF
>TRBV6-5|NA|TRBJ2-7|NA
TGTGCCAGCAGTTATGGGCCGAGCTCCTACGAGCAGTACTTC
CASSYGPSSYEQYF
>TRBV7-9|NA|TRBJ2-2|once
TGTGCTGAAACCAGCAGGGCCTCGAACACCGGGGAGCTGTTTTTT
CAETSRASNTGELFF
>TRBV5-1|TRBD1|TRBJ1-3|NA
TGCGCCAGCAGCGTGGGACAGTTTGTTTCGAGAAACACCATATATTTT
CASSVGQFVSRNTIYF
>TRBV6-6|TRBD1|TRBJ1-5|NA
TGTGCCAGCAGTGGGACAGGGTACAATCAGCCCCAGCATTTT
CASSGTGYNQPQHF
>TRBV5-6|NA|TRBJ2-3|NA
TGTGCCAGCAGCTTGGTGGAGGTAATAGGTACGCAGTATTTT
CASSLVEVIGTQYF